This TCR beta chain came from a study of T cells in Graves' hyperthyroidism and ophthalmopathy. Looking at the study overall: Once the initial diagnosis was made, peripheral blood was obtained before any treatment. Study conclusions and caveats: Most thyroid clonotypes with frequency above 0.001 were detected in blood. The model made its ophthalmopathy prediction, and onset followed a median around six months later.

V lost 3 bases and J lost 8, with 13 bases in between. This CDR3 has 13 amino acids. Per germline, CDR1 MNHEY and CDR2 SVGAGI. This clonotype has just a few counts. Its matching antigen is unknown. Amplification of TCR beta CDR3 regions was performed using RNA transcripts as template. The HTBI set primed first-round TCR CDR3 RT-PCR. TCRdb reprocessed the multiplex PCR reads via MiXCR and lists one record per CDR3 protein. The top ten clones hold around 9.2% of a sample with hundreds of thousands of distinct CDR3 sequences, around 13% of them seen once. The rearrangement joins TRBV6-5 to TRBJ1-1, with a tentative D call TRBD1 (5 bases). Sequences were obtained from blood. The clonotype comes from a woman aged 18-29 years with Graves' hyperthyroidism. Written as DNA, the CDR3 is TGTGCCAGCAGTTATAGTTGGGGCACAGAAGCTTTCTTT. It yields the protein CASSYSWGTEAFF.